This TCR beta chain was sequenced during a study of ipilimumab plus nivolumab after autologous stem cell transplantation. Study summary: Patients received a median of 5 ipilimumab and 8 nivolumab doses. General study points: The authors say TCR, Treg and microbiome findings warrant further study.

Sequencing used immunoSEQ multiplex PCR; TCRdb keeps in-frame clones, though not all of them. The sample gives tens of thousands of clones, more than 80% of which show up once; around 2% is in the top ten. Ipilimumab, 1 mg/kg, started 14 to 28 days after autologous transplant. Points on this clone: Its antigen is not known.

Germline CDR1 is SGHTA and CDR2 is FQGNSA. The V and J ends lost 3 bases and 10 bases respectively, with 10 bases between them. This CDR3 spans 12 amino acids. The chain recombines TRBV7-2 with TRBJ2-1; D call uncertain. The TCR sequence derives from a male donor with diffuse large B-cell lymphoma. Sample: PBMCs, taken in a trial of ipilimumab plus nivolumab as post-transplant consolidation. The CDR3 sequence: CASSLLGLEQFF. CDR3 bases: TGTGCCAGCAGCTTGCTCGGCCTAGAGCAGTTCTTC.